This TCR beta chain stems from a study of early T cells in non-severe SARS-CoV-2 infection. Whole-study context: Chains stayed unpaired after sequencing of bulk RNA from unsorted whole blood.

This clonotype was seen repeatedly, ten times or more. The antigen is unknown. Study-level points and caveats: Clonotype matching in VDJdb favored anti-spike CD8 responses and did not capture private and CD4 specificities.

Attachment of unique molecular identifiers to individual cDNA molecules was performed. TCRdb redid the calling of the 5' RACE reads with MiXCR, one entry per CDR3 protein. In the table there are tens of thousands of distinct CDR3 sequences, under 10% of which are singletons. J was trimmed by 2 bases and V by 4 bases; bases with no gene match: 12. In germline, CDR1 is SGHRS, CDR2 YFSETQ. This CDR3 has 16 residues. The chain recombines TRBV5-1 with TRBJ2-7; 7 bases map to TRBD2. The TCR sequence derives from an adult who was a healthcare worker with PCR-confirmed SARS-CoV-2 infection or an uninfected control (not recorded which). The sequencing input was whole blood. Written as DNA, the CDR3 is TGCGCCAGCAGCCCCCGCCCTGGCGGGAGTACCTACGAGCAGTACTTC. Translation: CASSPRPGGSTYEQYF.